This entry lists 5 T cell receptor beta chains sequenced from one sample in a study of blood T cell repertoires in COVID-19. The method was immunoSEQ multiplex PCR; TCRdb's version includes in-frame clones alone and lacks a portion of them. Among roughly 100,000 clones listed, 80% to 90% were seen once. What was sequenced was peripheral blood. These receptors came from a human donor in a cohort sampled during active COVID-19.

This clone appeared once. The chain links TRBV14 to TRBJ2-1, with 9 bases matching TRBD2. CDR3 length equals 16 residues. V was pared by 3 bases and J by 1 base, with 4 bases of the junction left unmatched. CDR1 and CDR2 (germline): SGHDN, FVKESK. The CDR3 loop reads CASSHPSGVSYNEQFF. DNA of the CDR3: TGTGCCAGCAGCCATCCTAGCGGGGTATCCTACAATGAGCAGTTCTTC.

The chain combines TRBV4-3 with TRBJ2-1, with 11 bases that match TRBD2. Trimming at V came to 4 bases and at J to 6 bases, leaving 8 bases not matched to a gene. This CDR3 is 16 amino acids long. Germline CDR1 is LGHNA and CDR2 is YSLEER. CDR3 nucleotide sequence: TGCGCCAGCAGCCCAGCGGCTAGCGGGGGGTTCAATGAGCAGTTCTTC. As protein: CASSPAASGGFNEQFF.

This clone was seen a single time. The V and J genes are TRBV30 and TRBJ1-1; possibly TRBD1 for D (5 bases). Germline CDR1 is GTSNPN and CDR2 is SVGIG (reference sequence). CDR3 length equals 15 residues. V lost 2 bases to trimming and J lost 3 bases, with 16 bases between them. The CDR3 region is CAWSRADRRDTEAFF. The CDR3 coding sequence is TGTGCCTGGAGTCGGGCCGACAGACGGGACACTGAAGCTTTCTTT.

The genes are TRBV4-2 and TRBJ1-2, with a possible D match to TRBD1 (6 bases). The germline gives CDR1 LGHNA, CDR2 YNFKEQ. CDR3 length: 14 amino acids. V was clipped by 0 bases and J by 10 bases, with 15 bases between them. The CDR3 sequence is CASSQDFQQGNYTF. The DNA of the CDR3 is TGTGCCAGCAGCCAAGATTTTCAACAGGGTAACTACACCTTC.

This clone turned up a few times. The V and J genes are TRBV7-9 and TRBJ2-7, with D tentatively TRBD2 (5 bases). This CDR3 contains 13 residues. Germline values: CDR1 SEHNR, CDR2 FQNEAQ (reference sequence). V dropped 6 bases and J dropped 6 bases, with 15 bases sitting between them. For the CDR3, the DNA is TGTGCCAGCAGTCTCTTCTTCGGGGTCGAGCAGTACTTC. This translates into CASSLFFGVEQYF.